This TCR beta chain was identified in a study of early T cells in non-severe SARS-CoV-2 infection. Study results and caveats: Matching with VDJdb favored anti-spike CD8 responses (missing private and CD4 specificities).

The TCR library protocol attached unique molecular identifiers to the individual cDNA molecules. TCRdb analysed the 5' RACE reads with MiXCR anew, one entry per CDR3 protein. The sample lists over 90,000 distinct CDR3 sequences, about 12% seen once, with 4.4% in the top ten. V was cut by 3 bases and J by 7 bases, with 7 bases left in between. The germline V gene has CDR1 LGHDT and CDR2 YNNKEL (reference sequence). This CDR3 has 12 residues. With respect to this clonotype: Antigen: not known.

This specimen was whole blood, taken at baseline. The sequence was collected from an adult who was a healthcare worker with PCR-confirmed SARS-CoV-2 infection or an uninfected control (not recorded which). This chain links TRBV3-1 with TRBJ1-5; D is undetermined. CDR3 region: CASSQGSQPQHF. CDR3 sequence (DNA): TGTGCCAGCAGCCAGGGGTCCCAGCCCCAGCATTTT.